Sequencing of this T cell receptor beta chain was carried out in a study of cytomegalovirus exposure and HLA in healthy donors. The study's findings and limits: Rare sequences made up most TCRs, while some public TCRs were found in many donors. There were about 160 TCR beta chains listed as cytomegalovirus-associated.

With regard to this clone: As yet, its antigen is unknown.

Sequenced by immunoSEQ multiplex PCR; TCRdb stores in-frame clones only, minus some. The sample consists of 150,000 to 200,000 clones, 85% of them appearing once. CDR3 length: 15 amino acids. V was clipped by 2 bases and J by 6 bases; unmatched bases: 7. CDR1 is SGHTA and CDR2 is FQGNSA in the germline V gene. From the roughly 120-subject validation cohort, which was separate from the approximately 670-subject first cohort, the donors were drawn. The V and J genes are TRBV7-2 and TRBJ1-2; TRBD1 matches 9 bases. The sequenced sample consisted of PBMCs. This clonotype was sampled from a man in his late teens or twenties in good health and CMV-seropositive. DNA of the CDR3: TGTGCCAGCAGCTTATTAACAGGGGGCTTGGATGGCTACACCTTC. Its translation is CASSLLTGGLDGYTF.